The clone carrying this T cell receptor beta chain was found a few times. Library construction for TCR beta used iRepertoire HTBI primers and Arm-PCR of CDR3 regions. TCRdb independently ran MiXCR on the multiplex PCR reads; one entry per CDR3 protein. Here the sample spans around 480,000 distinct CDR3 sequences, about 16% being singletons. The time point is: newly diagnosed GD, antithyroid drugs for less than 3 months. The TCR library was prepared using RNA isolated from PBMCs. This CDR3 contains 18 residues. Germline values: CDR1 MNHNS, CDR2 SASEGT. Trimming pared 6 bases from V and 3 bases from J, leaving 23 bases between. This record belongs to a study of regulatory T cells in long-lasting Graves disease. This same sample was also part of a study on T cells in Graves' hyperthyroidism and ophthalmopathy. That work states: The primer set for the first-round RT-PCR of the TCR CDR3 was HTBI.

The sample was peripheral blood mononuclear cells (PBMCs), taken at new diagnosis, from a patient treated with antithyroid drugs. This TCR was sampled from a woman aged 35 to 59 with Graves disease. The gene calls are TRBV6-1 and TRBJ2-2; D unclear. The CDR3, as DNA: TGTGCCAGCAGCCTCCCTGGGGTTATAACCAGCCACACCGGGGAGCTGTTTTTT. Residues: CASSLPGVITSHTGELFF.